This T cell receptor (beta chain) appears in the sequencing data of a study of blood T cell repertoires in COVID-19. Data came from immunoSEQ multiplex PCR; TCRdb stores just in-frame clones and leaves some out. The sample has about 250,000 clones, 84% seen once. The CDR3 runs to 17 residues. With V trimmed by 4 bases and J by 7 bases, 16 bases remained unmatched. Germline-derived CDR1 and CDR2 are SGDLS and YYNGEE. The sequencing input was peripheral blood. This clonotype was obtained from a woman between 35 and 50 years old who had recovered from COVID-19. The V gene is TRBV9, the J gene TRBJ2-1; 8 bases line up with TRBD2. Here the CDR3 reads CASSPRTSGGAGNEQFF. The CDR3 coding sequence is TGTGCCAGCAGCCCAAGAACAAGCGGGGGCGCCGGAAATGAGCAGTTCTTC.